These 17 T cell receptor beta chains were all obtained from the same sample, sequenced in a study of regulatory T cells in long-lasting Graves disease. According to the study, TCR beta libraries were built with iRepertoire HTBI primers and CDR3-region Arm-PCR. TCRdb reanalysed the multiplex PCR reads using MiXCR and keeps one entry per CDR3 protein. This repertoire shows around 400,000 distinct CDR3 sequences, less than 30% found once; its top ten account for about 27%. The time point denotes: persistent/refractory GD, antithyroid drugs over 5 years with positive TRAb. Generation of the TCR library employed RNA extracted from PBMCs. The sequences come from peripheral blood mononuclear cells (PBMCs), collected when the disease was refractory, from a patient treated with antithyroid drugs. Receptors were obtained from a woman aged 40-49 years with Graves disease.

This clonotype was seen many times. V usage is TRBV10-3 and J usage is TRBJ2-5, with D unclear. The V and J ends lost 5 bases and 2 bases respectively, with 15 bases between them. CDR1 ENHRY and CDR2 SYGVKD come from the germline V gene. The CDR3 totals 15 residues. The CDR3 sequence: CAISQPGRVQETQYF. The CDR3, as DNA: TGTGCCATCAGTCAACCCGGACGGGTACAAGAGACCCAGTACTTC.

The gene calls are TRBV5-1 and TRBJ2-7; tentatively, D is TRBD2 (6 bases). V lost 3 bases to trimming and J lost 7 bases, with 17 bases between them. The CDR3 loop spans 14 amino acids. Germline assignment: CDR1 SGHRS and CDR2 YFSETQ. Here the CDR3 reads CASSWIGGGNEQYF. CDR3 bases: TGCGCCAGCAGCTGGATAGGAGGCGGGAATGAGCAGTACTTC.

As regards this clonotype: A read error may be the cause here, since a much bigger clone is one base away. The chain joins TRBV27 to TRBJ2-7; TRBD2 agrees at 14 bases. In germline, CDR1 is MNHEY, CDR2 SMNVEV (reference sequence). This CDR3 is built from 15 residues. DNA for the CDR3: TGTACCAGCAGTAACCGACTAGCGGGAGGGCCCGAGCAGTACTTC. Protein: CTSSNRLAGGPEQYF.

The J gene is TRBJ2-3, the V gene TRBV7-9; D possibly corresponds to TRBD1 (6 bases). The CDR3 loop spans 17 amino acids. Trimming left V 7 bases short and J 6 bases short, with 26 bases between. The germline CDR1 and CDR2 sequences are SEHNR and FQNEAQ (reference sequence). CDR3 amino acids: CASTLIRRDTVVDTQYF. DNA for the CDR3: TGTGCCAGCACCCTCATCCGCCGGGACACCGTGGTGGATACGCAGTATTTT.

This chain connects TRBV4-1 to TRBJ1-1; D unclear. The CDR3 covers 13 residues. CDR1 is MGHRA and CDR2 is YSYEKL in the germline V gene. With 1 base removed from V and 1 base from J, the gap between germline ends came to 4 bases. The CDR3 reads CASSQVENTEAFF. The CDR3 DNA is TGCGCCAGCAGCCAAGTGGAGAACACTGAAGCTTTCTTT.

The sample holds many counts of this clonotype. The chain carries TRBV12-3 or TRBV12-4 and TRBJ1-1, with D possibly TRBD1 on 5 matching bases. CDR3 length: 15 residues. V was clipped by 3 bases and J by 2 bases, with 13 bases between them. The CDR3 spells CASSLIGGFNTEAFF. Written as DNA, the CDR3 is TGTGCCAGCAGTTTGATCGGGGGTTTTAACACTGAAGCTTTCTTT.

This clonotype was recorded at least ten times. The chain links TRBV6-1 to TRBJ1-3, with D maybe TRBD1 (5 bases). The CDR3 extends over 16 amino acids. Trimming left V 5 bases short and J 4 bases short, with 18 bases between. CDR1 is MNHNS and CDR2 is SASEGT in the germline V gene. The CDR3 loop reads CASSRDFSVSGNTIYF. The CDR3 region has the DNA TGTGCCAGCAGTCGGGACTTCTCTGTCTCCGGAAACACCATATATTTT.

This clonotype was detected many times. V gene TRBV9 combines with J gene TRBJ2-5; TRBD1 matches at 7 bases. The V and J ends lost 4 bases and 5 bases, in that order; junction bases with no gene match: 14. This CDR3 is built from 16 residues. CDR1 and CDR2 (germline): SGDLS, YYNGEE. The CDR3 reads CASSRNTGQLVETQYF. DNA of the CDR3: TGTGCCAGCAGCAGGAATACGGGACAGTTGGTCGAGACCCAGTACTTC.

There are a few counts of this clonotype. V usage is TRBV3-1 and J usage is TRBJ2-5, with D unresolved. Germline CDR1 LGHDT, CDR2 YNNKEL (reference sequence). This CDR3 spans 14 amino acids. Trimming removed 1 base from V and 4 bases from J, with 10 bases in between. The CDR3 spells CASSQVLGSETQYF. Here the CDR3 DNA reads TGTGCCAGCAGCCAAGTTTTAGGGTCAGAGACCCAGTACTTC.

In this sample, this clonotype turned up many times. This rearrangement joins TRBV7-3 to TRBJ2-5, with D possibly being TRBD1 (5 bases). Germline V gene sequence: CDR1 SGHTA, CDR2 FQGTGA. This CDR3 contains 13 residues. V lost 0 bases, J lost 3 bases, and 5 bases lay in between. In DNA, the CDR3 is TGTGCCAGCAGCTTAACCAGGGAAGAGACCCAGTACTTC. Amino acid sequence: CASSLTREETQYF. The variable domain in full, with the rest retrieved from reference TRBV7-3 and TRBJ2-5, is GAGVSQTPSNKVTEKGKYVELRCDPISGHTALYWYRQSLGQGPEFLIYFQGTGAADDSGLPNDRFFAVRPEGSVSTLKIQRTERGDSAVYLCASSLTREETQYFGPGTRLLVL.

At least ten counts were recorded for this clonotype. The CDR3 region is CASSQGQYGYTF. Here the CDR3 DNA reads TGTGCCAGCAGCCAGGGACAGTATGGCTACACCTTC. The J gene is TRBJ1-2, the V gene TRBV28, with TRBD1 identical over 7 bases. Per germline, CDR1 MDHEN and CDR2 SYDVKM. This CDR3 is 12 amino acids long. J was trimmed by 5 bases and V by 6 bases; bases with no gene match: 3.

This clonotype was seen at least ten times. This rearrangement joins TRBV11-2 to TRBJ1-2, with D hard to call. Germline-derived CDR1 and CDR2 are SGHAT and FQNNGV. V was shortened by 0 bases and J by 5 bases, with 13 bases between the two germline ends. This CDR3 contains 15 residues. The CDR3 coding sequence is TGTGCCAGCAGCTTAGAGACTGTAACCATTTATGGCTACACCTTC. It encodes CASSLETVTIYGYTF. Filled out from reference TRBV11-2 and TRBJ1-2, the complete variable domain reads EAGVAQSPRYKIIEKRQSVAFWCNPISGHATLYWYQQILGQGPKLLIQFQNNGVVDDSQLPKDRFSAERLKGVDSTLKIQPAKLEDSAVYLCASSLETVTIYGYTFGSGTRLTVV.

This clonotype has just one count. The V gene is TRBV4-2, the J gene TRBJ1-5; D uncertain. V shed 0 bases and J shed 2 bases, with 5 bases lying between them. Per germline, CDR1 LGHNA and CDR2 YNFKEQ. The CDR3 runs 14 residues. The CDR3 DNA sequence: TGTGCCAGCAGCCAAGATCGAGGCAATCAGCCCCAGCATTTT. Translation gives CASSQDRGNQPQHF.

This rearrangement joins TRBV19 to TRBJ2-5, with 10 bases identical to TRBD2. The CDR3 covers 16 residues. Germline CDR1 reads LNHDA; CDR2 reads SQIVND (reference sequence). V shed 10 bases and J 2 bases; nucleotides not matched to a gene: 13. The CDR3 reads CATKGLAGVNQETQYF. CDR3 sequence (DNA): TGTGCCACAAAAGGCCTAGCGGGAGTTAATCAAGAGACCCAGTACTTC. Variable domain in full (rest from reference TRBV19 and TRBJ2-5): DGGITQSPKYLFRKEGQNVTLSCEQNLNHDAMYWYRQDPGQGLRLIYYSQIVNDFQKGDIAEGYSVSREKKESFPLTVTSAQKNPTAFYLCATKGLAGVNQETQYFGPGTRLLVL.

The CDR3 here is CASSWGQGRKPVNEKLFF. The CDR3 bases are TGCGCCAGCAGCTGGGGACAGGGGCGCAAACCCGTTAATGAAAAACTGTTTTTT. The chain employs TRBV5-1 and TRBJ1-4; 10 bases map to TRBD1. The germline V gene encodes CDR1 SGHRS and CDR2 YFSETQ. The CDR3 is 18 residues long. J gave up 4 bases and V 3 bases, and 12 bases lay outside the gene matches.

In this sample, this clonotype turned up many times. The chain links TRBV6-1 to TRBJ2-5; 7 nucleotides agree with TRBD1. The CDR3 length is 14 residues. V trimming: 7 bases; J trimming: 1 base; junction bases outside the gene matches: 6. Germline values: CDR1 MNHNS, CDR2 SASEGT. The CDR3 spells CASKWGTVQETQYF. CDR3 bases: TGTGCCAGCAAATGGGGGACAGTCCAAGAGACCCAGTACTTC.

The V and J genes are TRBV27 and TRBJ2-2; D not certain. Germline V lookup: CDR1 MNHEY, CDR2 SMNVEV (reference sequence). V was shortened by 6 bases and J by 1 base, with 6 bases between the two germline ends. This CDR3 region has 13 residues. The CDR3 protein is CASSAMNTGELFF. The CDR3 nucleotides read TGTGCCAGCAGCGCGATGAACACCGGGGAGCTGTTTTTT.